This TCR beta chain was recovered during a study of T cell responses to AZD1222 COVID-19 vaccine. Study conclusions and caveats: The reported proportion of spike-specific TCRs targeting unmutated variant regions was nearly half. Seropositive AZD1222 recipients at baseline numbered only 6 or 7.

A word on this clone: Its antigen is as yet unknown.

Sequencing was performed with immunoSEQ multiplex PCR; in TCRdb, only in-frame clones are kept and a portion is missing. The table lists about 100,000 clones, approximately 87% of them singletons, with 4.2% in the top ten. Per the germline V gene, CDR1 is SGHKS and CDR2 is YYEKEE (reference sequence). The V and J ends lost 0 bases and 2 bases respectively, with 5 bases between them. The CDR3 contains 14 residues. The source is an adult in good health. The material was peripheral blood, obtained on day 0 of MenACWY control vaccination. The chain links TRBV5-5 to TRBJ1-4, with no clear D. Here the CDR3 DNA reads TGTGCCAGCAGCTTGGGGCCCACTAATGAAAAACTGTTTTTT. Amino acid sequence: CASSLGPTNEKLFF.